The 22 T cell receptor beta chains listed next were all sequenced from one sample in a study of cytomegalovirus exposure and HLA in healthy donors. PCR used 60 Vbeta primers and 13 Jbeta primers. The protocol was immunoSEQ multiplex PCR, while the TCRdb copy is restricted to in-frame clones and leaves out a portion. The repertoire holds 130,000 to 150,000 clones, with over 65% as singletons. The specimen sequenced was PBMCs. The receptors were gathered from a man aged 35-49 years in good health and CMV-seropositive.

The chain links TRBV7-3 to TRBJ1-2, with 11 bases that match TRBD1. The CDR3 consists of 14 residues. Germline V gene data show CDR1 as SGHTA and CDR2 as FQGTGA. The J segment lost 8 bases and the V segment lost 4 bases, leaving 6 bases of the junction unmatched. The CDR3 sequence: CASSSGQGADGYTF. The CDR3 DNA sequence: TGTGCCAGCAGCTCCGGACAGGGGGCTGACGGCTACACCTTC.

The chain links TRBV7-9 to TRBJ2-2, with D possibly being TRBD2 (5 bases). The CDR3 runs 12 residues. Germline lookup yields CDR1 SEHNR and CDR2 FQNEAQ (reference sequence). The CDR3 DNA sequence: TGTGGGCTAGCTATGGGAGCCGGGGAGCTGTTTTTT. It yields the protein CGLAMGAGELFF.

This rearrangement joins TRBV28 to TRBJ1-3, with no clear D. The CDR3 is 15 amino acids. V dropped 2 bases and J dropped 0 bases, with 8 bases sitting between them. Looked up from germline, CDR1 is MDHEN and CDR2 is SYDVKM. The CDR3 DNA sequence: TGTGCCAGCAGTTTACCGTCCGGCTCTGGAAACACCATATATTTT. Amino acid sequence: CASSLPSGSGNTIYF.

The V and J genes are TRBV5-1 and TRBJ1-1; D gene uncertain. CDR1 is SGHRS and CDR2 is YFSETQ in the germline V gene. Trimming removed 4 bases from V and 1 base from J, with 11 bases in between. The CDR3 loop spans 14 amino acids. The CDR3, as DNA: TGCGCCAGCAGCCCTGGTTCGGGGAACACTGAAGCTTTCTTT. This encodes CASSPGSGNTEAFF.

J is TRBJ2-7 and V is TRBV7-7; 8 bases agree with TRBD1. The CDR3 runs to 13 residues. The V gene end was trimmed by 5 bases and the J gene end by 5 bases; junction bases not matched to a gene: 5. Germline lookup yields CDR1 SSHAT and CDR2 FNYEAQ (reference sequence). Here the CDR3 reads CASSPTGVNEQYF. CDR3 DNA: TGTGCCAGCAGCCCGACAGGGGTCAACGAGCAGTACTTC. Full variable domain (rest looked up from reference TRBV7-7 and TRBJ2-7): GAGVSQSPRYKVTKRGQDVTLRCDPISSHATLYWYQQALGQGPEFLTYFNYEAQPDKSGLPSDRFSAERPEGSISTLTIQRTEQRDSAMYRCASSPTGVNEQYFGPGTRLTVT.

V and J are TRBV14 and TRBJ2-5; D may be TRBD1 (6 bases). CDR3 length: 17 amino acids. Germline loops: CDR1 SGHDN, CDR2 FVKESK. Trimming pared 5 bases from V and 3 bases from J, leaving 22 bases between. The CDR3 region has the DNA TGTGCCAGCAGCACCAGTCGGGGCAGGGGATTGGAAGAGACCCAGTACTTC. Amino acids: CASSTSRGRGLEETQYF.

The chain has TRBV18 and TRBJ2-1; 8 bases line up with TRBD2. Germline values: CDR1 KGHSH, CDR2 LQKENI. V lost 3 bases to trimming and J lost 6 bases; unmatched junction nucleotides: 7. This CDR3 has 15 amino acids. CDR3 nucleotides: TGTGCCAGCTCACCTCCGGGACTAGTTCGCAATGAGCAGTTCTTC. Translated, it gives CASSPPGLVRNEQFF.

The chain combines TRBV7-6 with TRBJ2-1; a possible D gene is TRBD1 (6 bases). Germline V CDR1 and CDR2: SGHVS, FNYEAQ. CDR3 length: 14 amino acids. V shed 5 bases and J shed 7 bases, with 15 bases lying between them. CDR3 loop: CASSPNPQGNEQFF. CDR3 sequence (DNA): TGTGCCAGCAGCCCCAACCCTCAGGGGAATGAGCAGTTCTTC.

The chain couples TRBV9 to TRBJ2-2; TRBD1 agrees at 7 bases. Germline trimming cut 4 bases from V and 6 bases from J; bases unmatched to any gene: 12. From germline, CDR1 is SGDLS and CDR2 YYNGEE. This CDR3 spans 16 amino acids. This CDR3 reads CASSRLLATGSGELFF. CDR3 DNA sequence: TGTGCCAGCAGCCGACTCCTTGCGACAGGGTCCGGGGAGCTGTTTTTT.

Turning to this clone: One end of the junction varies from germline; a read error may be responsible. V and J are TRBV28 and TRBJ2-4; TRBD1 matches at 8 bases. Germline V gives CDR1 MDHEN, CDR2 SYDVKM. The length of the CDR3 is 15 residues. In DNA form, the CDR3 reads TGTGCCAGCAGTTTATCGGGACAGGCGAAAAACAGTCAGTACTTC. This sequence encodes CASSLSGQAKNSQYF. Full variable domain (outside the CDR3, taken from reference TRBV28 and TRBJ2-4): DVKVTQSSRYLVKRTGEKVFLECVQDMDHENMFWYRQDPGLGLRLIYFSYDVKMKEKGDIPEGYSVSREKKERFSLILESASTNQTSMYLCASSLSGQAKNSQYFGAGTRLSVL.

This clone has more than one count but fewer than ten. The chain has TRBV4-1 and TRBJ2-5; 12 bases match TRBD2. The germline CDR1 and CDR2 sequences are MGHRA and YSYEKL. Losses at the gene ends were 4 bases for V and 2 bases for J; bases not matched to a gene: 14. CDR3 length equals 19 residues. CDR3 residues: CASSPNLFGLAGRQETQYF. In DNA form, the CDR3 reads TGCGCCAGCAGCCCTAACCTATTTGGACTAGCGGGGAGACAAGAGACCCAGTACTTC.

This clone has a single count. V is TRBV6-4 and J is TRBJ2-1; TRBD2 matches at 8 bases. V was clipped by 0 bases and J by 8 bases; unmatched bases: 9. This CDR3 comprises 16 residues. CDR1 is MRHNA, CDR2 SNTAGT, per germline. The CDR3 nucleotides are TGTGCCAGCAGTGACTCAGCGGGAGCTCTTAGGGATGAGCAGTTCTTC. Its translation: CASSDSAGALRDEQFF.

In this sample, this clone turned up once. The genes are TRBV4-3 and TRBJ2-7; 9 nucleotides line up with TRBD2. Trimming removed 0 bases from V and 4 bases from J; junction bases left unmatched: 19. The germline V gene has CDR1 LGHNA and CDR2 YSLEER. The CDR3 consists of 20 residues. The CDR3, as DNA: TGCGCCAGCAGCCAAGATTTGAGGCCTAGCGGGAACACACTGATATACGAGCAGTACTTC. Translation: CASSQDLRPSGNTLIYEQYF.

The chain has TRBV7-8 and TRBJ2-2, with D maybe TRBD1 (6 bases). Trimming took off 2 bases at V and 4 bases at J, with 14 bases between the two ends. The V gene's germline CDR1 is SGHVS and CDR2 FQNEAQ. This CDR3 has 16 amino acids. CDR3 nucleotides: TGTGCCAGCAGCTTACCCCAAGGGGGTATCACCGGGGAGCTGTTTTTT. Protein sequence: CASSLPQGGITGELFF.

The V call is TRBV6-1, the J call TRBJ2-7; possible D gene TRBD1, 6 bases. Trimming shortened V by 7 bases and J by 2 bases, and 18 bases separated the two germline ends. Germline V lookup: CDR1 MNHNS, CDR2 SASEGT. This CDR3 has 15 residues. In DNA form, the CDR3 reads TGTGCCAGCATAGCCGCTGGGGGCATGACCTACGAGCAGTACTTC. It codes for CASIAAGGMTYEQYF.

CDR3 DNA sequence: TGTGCCAGCAGTTTATCAACCAACCGGGACAACCTCTACGAGCAGTACTTC. The encoded protein is CASSLSTNRDNLYEQYF. This sequence joins TRBV28 and TRBJ2-7; tentative D call: TRBD1 (6 bases). The germline V gene encodes CDR1 MDHEN and CDR2 SYDVKM. V dropped 1 base and J dropped 3 bases, with 19 bases sitting between them. The CDR3 is made up of 17 amino acids.

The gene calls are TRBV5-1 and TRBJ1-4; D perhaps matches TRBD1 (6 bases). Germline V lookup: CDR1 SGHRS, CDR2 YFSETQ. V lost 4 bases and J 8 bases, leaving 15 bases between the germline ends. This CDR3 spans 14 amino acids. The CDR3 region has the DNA TGCGCCAGCAGCCTAAGGGGGAGAGGCGAAAAACTGTTTTTT. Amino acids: CASSLRGRGEKLFF.

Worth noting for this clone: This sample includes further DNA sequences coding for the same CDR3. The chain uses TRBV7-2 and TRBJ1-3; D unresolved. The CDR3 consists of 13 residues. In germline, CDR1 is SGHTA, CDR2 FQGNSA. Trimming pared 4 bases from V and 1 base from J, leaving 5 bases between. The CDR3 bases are TGTGCCAGCAGCTCCGTTTCTGGAAACACCATATATTTT. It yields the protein CASSSVSGNTIYF. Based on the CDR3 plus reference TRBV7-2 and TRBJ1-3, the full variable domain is GAGVSQSPSNKVTEKGKDVELRCDPISGHTALYWYRQSLGQGLEFLIYFQGNSAPDKSGLPSDRFSAERTGGSVSTLTIQRTQQEDSAVYLCASSSVSGNTIYFGEGSWLTVV.

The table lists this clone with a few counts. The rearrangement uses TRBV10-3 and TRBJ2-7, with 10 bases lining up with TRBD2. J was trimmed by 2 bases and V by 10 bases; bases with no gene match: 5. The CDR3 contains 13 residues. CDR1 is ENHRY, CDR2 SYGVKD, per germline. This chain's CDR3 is CATKREGPYEQYF. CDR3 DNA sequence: TGTGCCACCAAGCGGGAGGGCCCCTACGAGCAGTACTTC.

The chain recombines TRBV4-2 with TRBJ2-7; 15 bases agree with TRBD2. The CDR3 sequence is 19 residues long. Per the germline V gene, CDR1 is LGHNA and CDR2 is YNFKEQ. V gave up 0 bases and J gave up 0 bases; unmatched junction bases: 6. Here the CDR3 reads CASSQERTSGRVISYEQYF. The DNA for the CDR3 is TGTGCCAGCAGCCAAGAACGGACTAGCGGGAGGGTAATCTCCTACGAGCAGTACTTC.

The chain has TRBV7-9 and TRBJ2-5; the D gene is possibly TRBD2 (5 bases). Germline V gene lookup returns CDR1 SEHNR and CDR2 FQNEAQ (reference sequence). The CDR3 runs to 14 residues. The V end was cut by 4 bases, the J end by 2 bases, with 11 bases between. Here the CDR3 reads CASSSRTEQETQYF. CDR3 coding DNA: TGTGCCAGCAGCTCAAGGACTGAACAAGAGACCCAGTACTTC.

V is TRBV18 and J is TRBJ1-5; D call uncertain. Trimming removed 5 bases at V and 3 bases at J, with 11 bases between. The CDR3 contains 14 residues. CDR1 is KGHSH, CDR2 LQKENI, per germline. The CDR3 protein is CASSAAASNQPQHF. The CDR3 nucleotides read TGTGCCAGCTCAGCGGCAGCTTCCAATCAGCCCCAGCATTTT.